The 19 T cell receptor beta chains below were found in one sample sequenced in a study of blood T cell repertoires in COVID-19. The data were produced by immunoSEQ multiplex PCR, yet TCRdb's version contains in-frame clones alone and is incomplete. The data contain over 110,000 clones, 79% of them seen just once; the ten biggest clones take up around 3.3%. The sample taken for sequencing was peripheral blood. The receptors stem from a man aged 55 to 70 with acute or convalescent COVID-19.

This chain links TRBV28 with TRBJ1-2; D gene uncertain. Germline V gene lookup returns CDR1 MDHEN and CDR2 SYDVKM. Trimming pared 10 bases from V and 3 bases from J, leaving 9 bases between. The CDR3 contains 11 residues. This CDR3 is CATQDYYGYTF. The CDR3 region has the DNA TGTGCCACCCAGGATTACTATGGCTACACCTTC.

The chain recombines TRBV3-1 (or the pseudogene TRBV3-2) with TRBJ1-2, with D unresolved. Trimming left V 2 bases short and J 2 bases short, with 18 bases between. The CDR3 is 17 residues long. The germline gives CDR1 LGHDT, CDR2 YNNKEL (reference sequence). CDR3 sequence reads: CASSQRPGSFINYGYTF. The CDR3 DNA follows: TGTGCCAGCAGCCAAAGGCCAGGCTCCTTCATCAACTATGGCTACACCTTC.

CDR3 DNA: TGCGCCAGCAGCTTGGAAGAGAGAACCTCTGGAAACACCATATATTTT. It encodes CASSLEERTSGNTIYF. The chain carries TRBV5-1 and TRBJ1-3; no definite D call. There are 16 residues in the CDR3. Trimming pared 0 bases from V and 0 bases from J, leaving 10 bases between. The germline gives CDR1 SGHRS, CDR2 YFSETQ.

This chain uses TRBV25-1 with TRBJ1-2, with D tentatively TRBD1 (5 bases). V shed 7 bases and J shed 3 bases, with 12 bases lying between them. The CDR3 spans 13 residues. The germline V gene encodes CDR1 MGHDK and CDR2 SYGVNS. The CDR3, as DNA: TGTGCCAGCAAATCGGGGGGTGACTATGGCTACACCTTC. Protein sequence: CASKSGGDYGYTF.

The chain is built from TRBV5-1 and TRBJ2-3; TRBD1 matches at 12 bases. This CDR3 is 15 amino acids long. V shed 4 bases and J 4 bases; nucleotides not matched to a gene: 4. Germline V gene sequence: CDR1 SGHRS, CDR2 YFSETQ. The CDR3 nucleotides are TGCGCCAGCAGCCGGGACAGGGGGCAGGCAGATACGCAGTATTTT. It is translated as CASSRDRGQADTQYF.

V is TRBV2 and J is TRBJ1-2; TRBD1 is a possible D gene (6 bases). The CDR3 covers 11 residues. Trimming shortened V by 11 bases and J by 4 bases, and 11 bases separated the two germline ends. CDR1 SNHLY and CDR2 FYNNEI come from the germline V gene. The CDR3 region has the DNA TGTGCCGGATGGGGGCTCTATGGCTACACCTTC. Amino acids: CAGWGLYGYTF.

This sequence joins TRBV6-5 and TRBJ1-1, with 8 bases lining up with TRBD1. The germline V gene has CDR1 MNHEY and CDR2 SVGAGI. V shed 6 bases, J shed 2 bases, and the junction held 2 bases outside the gene matches. The CDR3 is 13 amino acids. The CDR3 reads CASRGTGNTEAFF. CDR3 nucleotides: TGTGCCAGCAGGGGGACAGGAAACACTGAAGCTTTCTTT.

This clone was seen a single time. The chain couples TRBV28 to TRBJ1-5, with D unclear. This CDR3 comprises 14 residues. Germline loops: CDR1 MDHEN, CDR2 SYDVKM. Trimming left V 6 bases short and J 0 bases short, with 9 bases between. The CDR3 spells CASRLGISNQPQHF. The CDR3 coding sequence is TGTGCCAGCAGGCTTGGCATTAGCAATCAGCCCCAGCATTTT. Combining the CDR3 with reference TRBV28 and TRBJ1-5 gives the whole variable domain DVKVTQSSRYLVKRTGEKVFLECVQDMDHENMFWYRQDPGLGLRLIYFSYDVKMKEKGDIPEGYSVSREKKERFSLILESASTNQTSMYLCASRLGISNQPQHFGDGTRLSIL.

The chain carries TRBV2 and TRBJ1-6, with 7 bases aligning to TRBD1. Looked up from germline, CDR1 is SNHLY and CDR2 is FYNNEI. The CDR3 totals 13 residues. V lost 9 bases, J lost 9 bases, and 8 bases stayed unmatched. The CDR3 nucleotides read TGTGCCAGGACCCAGGGGGACGGTTCACCCCTCCACTTT. It specifies CARTQGDGSPLHF.

This clone has a handful of counts. This sequence joins TRBV6-4 and TRBJ2-1, with 8 nucleotides matching TRBD2. The CDR3 is 17 residues long. Germline assignment: CDR1 MRHNA and CDR2 SNTAGT. J was trimmed by 5 bases and V by 3 bases; bases with no gene match: 12. The CDR3 here is CASSESPGLLADNEQFF. CDR3 DNA sequence: TGTGCCAGCAGTGAATCCCCAGGCCTACTAGCGGACAATGAGCAGTTCTTC.

The chain carries TRBV28 and TRBJ1-6; the D gene is possibly TRBD1 (5 bases). The V gene's germline CDR1 is MDHEN and CDR2 SYDVKM. V gave up 8 bases and J gave up 8 bases, with 10 bases separating them. CDR3 length equals 12 residues. The CDR3 protein is CASGETDSPLHF. CDR3 coding DNA: TGTGCCAGCGGCGAGACAGATTCACCCCTCCACTTT. The variable domain in full, completed from reference TRBV28 and TRBJ1-6, reads DVKVTQSSRYLVKRTGEKVFLECVQDMDHENMFWYRQDPGLGLRLIYFSYDVKMKEKGDIPEGYSVSREKKERFSLILESASTNQTSMYLCASGETDSPLHFGNGTRLTVT.

V is TRBV7-8 and J is TRBJ1-5; D may be TRBD1 (5 bases). Trimming cost V 1 base and J 6 bases, with 10 bases left between them. CDR3 length equals 14 residues. Germline CDR1 SGHVS, CDR2 FQNEAQ. The CDR3, as DNA: TGTGCCAGCAGCTTAGGCAGGGAGGCTCAGCCCCAGCATTTT. Protein sequence: CASSLGREAQPQHF. The variable domain in full, with the rest retrieved from reference TRBV7-8 and TRBJ1-5, is GAGVSQSPRYKVAKRGQDVALRCDPISGHVSLFWYQQALGQGPEFLTYFQNEAQLDKSGLPSDRFFAERPEGSVSTLKIQRTQQEDSAVYLCASSLGREAQPQHFGDGTRLSIL.

V and J are TRBV5-1 and TRBJ2-1, with 8 bases fitting TRBD2. The CDR3 extends over 14 amino acids. CDR1 and CDR2 (germline): SGHRS, YFSETQ. V gave up 2 bases and J gave up 3 bases; unmatched junction bases: 1. CDR3 in amino acids: CASSFAGGYNEQFF. The DNA for the CDR3 is TGCGCCAGCAGCTTTGCGGGAGGCTACAATGAGCAGTTCTTC.

The V gene is TRBV18, the J gene TRBJ2-7, with unresolved D. Germline V gene sequence: CDR1 KGHSH, CDR2 LQKENI. CDR3 length equals 12 residues. V lost 3 bases and J lost 2, with 5 bases in between. DNA of the CDR3: TGTGCCAGCTCACCGTCTCCCTACGAGCAGTACTTC. Residues: CASSPSPYEQYF.

A few counts support this clone. The V call is TRBV11-1, the J call TRBJ2-3; D possibly corresponds to TRBD1 (6 bases). The CDR3 is 14 amino acids. Deletions cut 5 bases from V and 2 bases from J, with 11 bases between. Germline lookup yields CDR1 SGHAT and CDR2 FQDESV (reference sequence). Here the CDR3 DNA reads TGTGCCAGCAGCGCTCAGGGGATCACAGATACGCAGTATTTT. This encodes CASSAQGITDTQYF.

This chain's CDR3 is CASSPTAPLVYTGELFF. The CDR3 nucleotides read TGTGCCAGCAGCCCCACAGCCCCGTTAGTATACACCGGGGAGCTGTTTTTT. This chain uses TRBV7-3 with TRBJ2-2; D uncertain. CDR3 size: 17 residues. V was clipped by 5 bases and J by 3 bases, with 19 bases between them. From germline, CDR1 is SGHTA and CDR2 FQGTGA. Drawing the rest from reference TRBV7-3 and TRBJ2-2, the complete variable domain is GAGVSQTPSNKVTEKGKYVELRCDPISGHTALYWYRQSLGQGPEFLIYFQGTGAADDSGLPNDRFFAVRPEGSVSTLKIQRTERGDSAVYLCASSPTAPLVYTGELFFGEGSRLTVL.

The chain is built from TRBV19 and TRBJ1-6; TRBD1 aligns across 9 bases. This CDR3 contains 15 residues. J gave up 10 bases and V 4 bases, and 8 bases lay outside the gene matches. Germline-derived CDR1 and CDR2 are LNHDA and SQIVND (reference sequence). This CDR3 is CASSKTRDRDSPLHF. The CDR3 DNA reads TGTGCCAGTAGTAAAACGCGGGACAGGGACTCACCCCTCCACTTT. Variable domain in full (rest from reference TRBV19 and TRBJ1-6): DGGITQSPKYLFRKEGQNVTLSCEQNLNHDAMYWYRQDPGQGLRLIYYSQIVNDFQKGDIAEGYSVSREKKESFPLTVTSAQKNPTAFYLCASSKTRDRDSPLHFGNGTRLTVT.

The rearrangement joins TRBV6-1 to TRBJ1-2; the D gene is possibly TRBD1 (5 bases). The CDR3 is made up of 15 amino acids. The germline gives CDR1 MNHNS, CDR2 SASEGT. Trimming removed 0 bases at V and 4 bases at J, with 12 bases between. DNA of the CDR3: TGTGCCAGCAGTGAAGCCGAAAGGGGCCCCTATGGCTACACCTTC. Protein sequence: CASSEAERGPYGYTF.

The chain is built from TRBV18 and TRBJ2-1; D may be TRBD1 (5 bases). Germline V gives CDR1 KGHSH, CDR2 LQKENI. This CDR3 spans 17 amino acids. V lost 3 bases and J 9 bases, leaving 24 bases between the germline ends. In DNA, the CDR3 is TGTGCCAGCTCACCCCTCACGCCGGCAATGGGGCTGGGTGAGCAGTTCTTC. Translated, it gives CASSPLTPAMGLGEQFF.